This entry lists 9 T cell receptor beta chains sequenced from one sample in a study of shared clonotypes between healthy human individuals. Sequencing used immunoSEQ multiplex PCR; TCRdb keeps in-frame clones, though not all of them. The table has some 2,500,000 clones, approximately 93% seen once; the top ten hold about 0.38%. The specimen sequenced was naive CD4+ T cells from PBMCs. Documented subset: CD45RA+ positively selected. All receptors derive from a man between 18 and 35 years old in good health. Some clones in this sample may be carry-over from other donors' samples.

The chain recombines TRBV6-6 with TRBJ1-5, with 7 bases that match TRBD1. Germline CDR1 and CDR2: MNHNY and SVGAGI (reference sequence). The CDR3 totals 14 residues. Trimming took 2 bases from V and 2 from J; bases not matched to a gene: 0. The CDR3 DNA follows: TGTGCCAGCAGTTACACAGGGGGCAATCAGCCCCAGCATTTT. Its translation is CASSYTGGNQPQHF.

This chain joins TRBV5-4 and TRBJ1-2; no clear D gene. This CDR3 spans 14 amino acids. Germline CDR1 SGHNT, CDR2 YYREEE (reference sequence). The V gene lost 5 bases and the J gene lost 3 bases, with 14 bases spanning the gap. As DNA, the CDR3 is TGTGCCAGCAGAAAACCGGGAGGTCACTATGGCTACACCTTC. Encoded protein: CASRKPGGHYGYTF.

The chain combines TRBV28 with TRBJ2-5, with D perhaps TRBD1 (6 bases). Germline V CDR1 and CDR2: MDHEN, SYDVKM. The length of the CDR3 is 13 residues. Trimming removed 6 bases from V and 5 bases from J, with 13 bases in between. In DNA, the CDR3 is TGTGCCAGCAGGAATACAGGGTCGGAGACCCAGTACTTC. Its protein product is CASRNTGSETQYF.

The V gene is TRBV5-1, the J gene TRBJ2-1; 10 nucleotides align to TRBD2. CDR1 and CDR2 from the germline V gene are SGHRS and YFSETQ. This CDR3 region has 16 residues. V gave up 0 bases and J gave up 9 bases; unmatched junction bases: 9. CDR3 bases: TGCGCCAGCAGCTTGGGTCCGCCTAGCGGGAGAAGTGAGCAGTTCTTC. It yields the protein CASSLGPPSGRSEQFF.

With respect to this clone: Other DNA sequences in this specimen translate into the identical CDR3. The chain couples TRBV28 to TRBJ2-7; 9 nucleotides agree with TRBD2. After removal of 3 bases from V and 2 bases from J, the junction contained 5 bases not matched to a gene. From germline, CDR1 is MDHEN and CDR2 SYDVKM. This CDR3 spans 15 amino acids. Here the CDR3 reads CASSLLAGGTYEQYF. In nucleotides, the CDR3 is TGTGCCAGCAGTTTGTTGGCGGGAGGGACCTACGAGCAGTACTTC.

CDR3 region: CASSWGATPYEQYF. The CDR3 nucleotides are TGTGCCAGCAGTTGGGGAGCGACCCCCTACGAGCAGTACTTC. The chain combines TRBV28 with TRBJ2-7, with D possibly being TRBD2 (5 bases). The germline V gene encodes CDR1 MDHEN and CDR2 SYDVKM. Trimming pared 4 bases from V and 2 bases from J, leaving 12 bases between. The CDR3 runs 14 residues.

This clone occurred once. The chain combines TRBV18 with TRBJ1-2; the D gene is possibly TRBD1 (5 bases). Trimming left V 4 bases short and J 0 bases short, with 12 bases between. CDR3 length equals 15 residues. Germline assignment: CDR1 KGHSH and CDR2 LQKENI. CDR3 loop: CASSRVRDSNYGYTF. In DNA form, the CDR3 reads TGTGCCAGCTCACGAGTCAGGGATTCTAACTATGGCTACACCTTC.

The chain recombines TRBV5-1 with TRBJ2-5, with D maybe TRBD2 (5 bases). CDR3 length: 15 residues. The V and J ends lost 0 bases and 1 base respectively, with 10 bases between them. Germline V lookup: CDR1 SGHRS, CDR2 YFSETQ. Written as DNA, the CDR3 is TGCGCCAGCAGCTTGGTTAGCGCCCCCCAAGAGACCCAGTACTTC. This encodes CASSLVSAPQETQYF.

V and J are TRBV9 and TRBJ1-1; no reliable D call. Trimming removed 1 base at V and 4 bases at J, with 8 bases between. The CDR3 length is 13 residues. The germline V gene has CDR1 SGDLS and CDR2 YYNGEE. The CDR3 DNA reads as TGTGCCAGCAGCGTAAGCCCGAGCACTGAAGCTTTCTTT. Its translation is CASSVSPSTEAFF.